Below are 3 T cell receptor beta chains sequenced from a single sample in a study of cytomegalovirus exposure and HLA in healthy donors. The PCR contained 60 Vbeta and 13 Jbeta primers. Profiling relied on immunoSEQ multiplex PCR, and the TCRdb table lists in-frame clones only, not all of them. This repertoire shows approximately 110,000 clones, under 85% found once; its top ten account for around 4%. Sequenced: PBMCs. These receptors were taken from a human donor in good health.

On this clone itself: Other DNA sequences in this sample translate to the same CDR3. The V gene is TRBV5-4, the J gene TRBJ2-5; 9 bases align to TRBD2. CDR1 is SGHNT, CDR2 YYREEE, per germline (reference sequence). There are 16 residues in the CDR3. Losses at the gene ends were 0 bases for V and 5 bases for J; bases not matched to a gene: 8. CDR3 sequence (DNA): TGTGCCAGCAGCTTGGAACTAGCGGGCCCCGCCGAGACCCAGTACTTC. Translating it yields CASSLELAGPAETQYF.

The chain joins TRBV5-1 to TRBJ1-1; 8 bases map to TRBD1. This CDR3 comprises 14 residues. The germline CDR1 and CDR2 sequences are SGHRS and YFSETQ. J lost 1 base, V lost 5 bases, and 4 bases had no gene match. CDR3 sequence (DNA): TGCGCCAGCAGAGAGGGGACAGGGAACACTGAAGCTTTCTTT. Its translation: CASREGTGNTEAFF. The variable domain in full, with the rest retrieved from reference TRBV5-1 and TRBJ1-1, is KAGVTQTPRYLIKTRGQQVTLSCSPISGHRSVSWYQQTPGQGLQFLFEYFSETQRNKGNFPGRFSGRQFSNSRSEMNVSTLELGDSALYLCASREGTGNTEAFFGQGTRLTVV.

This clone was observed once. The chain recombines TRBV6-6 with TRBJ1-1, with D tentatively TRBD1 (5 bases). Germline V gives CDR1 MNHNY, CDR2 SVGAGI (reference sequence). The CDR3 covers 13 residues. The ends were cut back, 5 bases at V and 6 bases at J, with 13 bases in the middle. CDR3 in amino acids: CASSPSGVPEAFF. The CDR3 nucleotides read TGTGCCAGCAGTCCCTCGGGGGTACCTGAAGCTTTCTTT.